The 14 T cell receptor beta chains presented below share a single source sample, sequenced in a study of T-cell reconstitution after alpha-beta-depleted transplantation in children (dated by TCRdb to 2016 to 2018). Library preparation used PCR. These reads were obtained on an Illumina HiSeq 2500. Molecular barcoding was employed in the preparation of TCR libraries, with unique molecular identifiers being used to normalize TCRbeta repertoire quantification. The public sequencing data were trimmed at Q25 with fastp and processed into clonotypes with MiXCR by TCRdb, which kept only in-frame beta chains. Rows with one shared CDR3 protein collapse into an entry with the most common genes and DNA. The sample contains hundreds of thousands of distinct CDR3 sequences, around 13% of them found a single time. Approximately 0.8% of the sample rests with the top ten. In the paper's terms, the treatment or condition label means: allogeneic hematopoietic cell transplantation with graft depleted of TCRalphabeta T cells and CD19 B cells.

This material consisted of PBMCs, taken before TCRalphabeta/CD19-depleted stem cell transplant. These receptors came from a girl aged 2 to 10 with congenital amegakaryocytic thrombocytopenia, due to receive a stem cell transplant.

V is TRBV10-3 and J is TRBJ2-3; the match to TRBD1 covers 9 bases. The germline V gene encodes CDR1 ENHRY and CDR2 SYGVKD. The CDR3 length is 17 residues. V gave up 3 bases and J gave up 2 bases; unmatched junction bases: 9. For the CDR3, the DNA is TGTGCCATCAGTGAAAGGGGACAGGGAGGCTCCACAGATACGCAGTATTTT. Its translation is CAISERGQGGSTDTQYF.

In its sample, this clonotype was seen many times. V and J are TRBV7-6 and TRBJ2-1, with TRBD1 identical over 10 bases. V trimming: 1 base; J trimming: 4 bases; junction bases outside the gene matches: 19. The CDR3 extends over 21 amino acids. CDR1 is SGHVS and CDR2 is FNYEAQ in the germline V gene. CDR3 DNA sequence: TGTGCCAGCAGCTTAGTTCTGCGGTCAGCCCCCGGGACAGGGGATTACAATGAGCAGTTCTTC. It yields the protein CASSLVLRSAPGTGDYNEQFF.

The table lists this clonotype with many counts. The rearrangement joins TRBV5-5 to TRBJ2-3; 10 nucleotides agree with TRBD1. CDR3 length: 15 amino acids. V shed 5 bases, J shed 2 bases, and the junction held 5 bases outside the gene matches. CDR1 and CDR2 from the germline V gene are SGHKS and YYEKEE (reference sequence). For the CDR3, the DNA is TGTGCCAGCAGACGCGGGACAGGGGACACAGATACGCAGTATTTT. Encoded protein: CASRRGTGDTDTQYF.

This clonotype came up many times. The chain recombines TRBV29-1 with TRBJ2-7, with D possibly TRBD1 on 6 matching bases. There are 11 residues in the CDR3. In germline, CDR1 is SQVTM, CDR2 ANQGSEA. The V gene lost 3 bases and the J gene lost 3 bases, with 6 bases spanning the gap. The CDR3 nucleotides are TGCAGCGTTGAGGACAGCTACGAGCAGTACTTC. Translating gives CSVEDSYEQYF.

Remarks on this clonotype: This could be a read error, since a much larger clone is one nucleotide away. The chain combines TRBV7-2 with TRBJ2-1; TRBD2 is a possible D gene (6 bases). The CDR3 extends over 14 amino acids. From germline, CDR1 is SGHTA and CDR2 FQGNSA. Trimming cost V 2 bases and J 8 bases, with 13 bases left between them. CDR3 coding DNA: TGTGCCAGCAGCTTAATAAACGGGAGCCATGAGCAGTTCTTC. Its translation: CASSLINGSHEQFF. The variable domain in full, completed from reference TRBV7-2 and TRBJ2-1, reads GAGVSQSPSNKVTEKGKDVELRCDPISGHTALYWYRQSLGQGLEFLIYFQGNSAPDKSGLPSDRFSAERTGGSVSTLTIQRTQQEDSAVYLCASSLINGSHEQFFGPGTRLTVL.

Details on this clonotype: A much larger clone sits a single nucleotide away, making a read error possible. This is likely a read error, given that the CDR3 carries no conserved phenylalanine or tryptophan at its end. The chain carries TRBV5-1 and TRBJ2-4, with D perhaps assigned TRBD1 or TRBD2 (5 bases each). V was clipped by 0 bases and J by 0 bases, with 13 bases between them. CDR1 and CDR2 from the germline V gene are SGHRS and YFSETQ. The CDR3 has 17 residues. For the CDR3, the DNA is TGCGCCAGCAGCTTGGGGGACCGAGAGCTAGCCAAAAACATTCAGTACTAC. Translation gives CASSLGDRELAKNIQYY.

This clonotype turned up a few times. The V gene is TRBV12-3 or TRBV12-4, the J gene TRBJ2-7; D is tentatively TRBD1 or TRBD2 (5 bases each). The CDR3 has 15 residues. Trimming left V 6 bases short and J 0 bases short, with 15 bases between. The DNA for the CDR3 is TGTGCCAGCAGCCCGGTGGGGGTGAGCTCCTACGAGCAGTACTTC. This encodes CASSPVGVSSYEQYF.

This clonotype was seen ten or more times. V usage is TRBV20-1 and J usage is TRBJ2-7, with TRBD2 as a possible D gene (5 bases). This CDR3 contains 15 residues. The V gene's germline CDR1 is DFQATT and CDR2 SNEGSKA (reference sequence). V lost 3 bases, J lost 3 bases, and 18 bases lay in between. In DNA, the CDR3 is TGCAGTGCTAGCTCCTCCTTTGAGGGCCACTACGAGCAGTACTTC. This gives the protein CSASSSFEGHYEQYF.

The chain joins TRBV19 to TRBJ2-3, with 7 bases identical to TRBD2. Unmatched junction bases numbered 4, after V lost 10 bases and J lost 3 bases. CDR3 length: 12 residues. CDR1 and CDR2 (germline): LNHDA, SQIVND (reference sequence). This CDR3 reads CATRTRTDTQYF. In DNA form, the CDR3 reads TGTGCCACCAGGACTAGGACAGATACGCAGTATTTT.

V is TRBV20-1 and J is TRBJ2-7; D gene uncertain. Germline V gene sequence: CDR1 DFQATT, CDR2 SNEGSKA (reference sequence). Trimming took off 5 bases at V and 2 bases at J, with 10 bases between the two ends. The CDR3 runs 12 residues. CDR3 region: CSASDLPYEQYF. The CDR3, as DNA: TGCAGTGCTTCCGACCTACCCTACGAGCAGTACTTC.

The table lists this clonotype with a few counts. The CDR3: CAWSSLAPFTDTQYF. In DNA form, the CDR3 reads TGTGCCTGGAGTTCGTTGGCGCCCTTCACAGATACGCAGTATTTT. The chain has TRBV30 and TRBJ2-3; D call uncertain. CDR1 is GTSNPN and CDR2 is SVGIG in the germline V gene (reference sequence). Trimming left V 2 bases short and J 2 bases short, with 14 bases between. This CDR3 contains 15 residues.

This clonotype was counted ten times or more. The chain uses TRBV20-1 and TRBJ2-1, with 13 nucleotides matching TRBD2. V trimming: 1 base; J trimming: 6 bases; junction bases outside the gene matches: 6. The CDR3 has 16 amino acids. Germline CDR1 is DFQATT and CDR2 is SNEGSKA (reference sequence). This chain's CDR3 is CSARARTSGRPNEQFF. The DNA of the CDR3 is TGCAGTGCTAGAGCCAGGACTAGCGGGAGACCCAATGAGCAGTTCTTC.

This clonotype occurred many times. This rearrangement joins TRBV7-3 to TRBJ2-6; 8 bases agree with TRBD1. V lost 5 bases, J lost 3 bases, and 3 bases stayed unmatched. The CDR3 contains 15 residues. Germline CDR1 is SGHTA and CDR2 is FQGTGA. The CDR3 DNA reads TGTGCCAGCAGCGTACAGGGGGATGGGGCCAACGTCCTGACTTTC. It specifies CASSVQGDGANVLTF.

The V call is TRBV20-1, the J call TRBJ2-5; possible D gene TRBD1, 5 bases. The CDR3 spans 12 residues. Looked up from germline, CDR1 is DFQATT and CDR2 is SNEGSKA (reference sequence). Deletions cut 3 bases from V and 6 bases from J, with 11 bases between. The CDR3 reads CSARVQAKTQYF. DNA of the CDR3: TGCAGTGCTAGGGTACAGGCAAAGACCCAGTACTTC.